This T cell receptor (beta chain) was identified in a study of beta chain features in type 1 diabetes. This clone was seen only a few times. The antigen is not known. CDR1 is KGHSH, CDR2 LQKENI, per germline. The ends were cut back, 3 bases at V and 8 bases at J, with 14 bases in the middle. The CDR3 sequence is 14 residues long. Findings of the study overall: Shorter TCRB CDR3s, moderately but significantly so, marked every one of the four CD4+ subsets in Type 1 diabetes patients.

Every isolated RNA sample was fully reverse transcribed, so sequencing captured expressed TCRB transcripts. Data came from immunoSEQ multiplex PCR; TCRdb stores just in-frame clones and leaves some out. Among hundreds of thousands of clones listed, 15% were seen once. The sequence came from a man between 18 and 29 years old with type 1 diabetes. Sequencing used naive CD4+ T cells from blood. The rearrangement links TRBV18 to TRBJ2-1; weak D call: TRBD2 (6 bases). The CDR3 sequence: CASSPAVGGYEQFF. In nucleotides, the CDR3 is TGTGCCAGCTCACCGGCTGTTGGGGGGTATGAGCAGTTCTTC. The whole variable domain, filled in from reference TRBV18 and TRBJ2-1, reads NAGVMQNPRHLVRRRGQEARLRCSPMKGHSHVYWYRQLPEEGLKFMVYLQKENIIDESGMPKERFSAEFPKEGPSILRIQQVVRGDSAAYFCASSPAVGGYEQFFGPGTRLTVL.